Following are 25 T cell receptor beta chains from one sample sequenced in a study of T cells in localized non-small cell lung cancer. The method was immunoSEQ multiplex PCR; TCRdb's version includes in-frame clones alone and lacks a portion of them. The sample lists about 39,000 clones, roughly 77% occurring once. This sample comprised PBMCs, obtained before any cancer treatment. The receptors were sampled from a woman aged 40 to 75 with stage II squamous cell lung carcinoma.

This clone was counted once. The J gene is TRBJ2-1, the V gene TRBV5-1, with D uncertain. CDR1 and CDR2 from the germline V gene are SGHRS and YFSETQ. The length of the CDR3 is 13 residues. V lost 2 bases and J lost 7, with 10 bases in between. DNA of the CDR3: TGCGCCAGCAGCTTTGGCTTTAGTAATGAGCAGTTCTTC. Protein product: CASSFGFSNEQFF.

The J gene is TRBJ2-2, the V gene TRBV7-2; D remains ambiguous. Trimming left V 1 base short and J 7 bases short, with 13 bases between. The CDR3 loop spans 15 amino acids. Germline assignment: CDR1 SGHTA and CDR2 FQGNSA. CDR3 amino acids: CASSLGPGWNGELFF. DNA of the CDR3: TGTGCCAGCAGCTTAGGGCCAGGTTGGAACGGGGAGCTGTTTTTT.

V and J are TRBV29-1 and TRBJ2-1, with unresolved D. V lost 5 bases and J 0 bases, leaving 11 bases between the germline ends. CDR3 length: 14 residues. The germline gives CDR1 SQVTM, CDR2 ANQGSEA. CDR3 sequence: CSVNLASSYNEQFF. The CDR3 bases are TGCAGCGTTAACCTGGCGAGCTCCTACAATGAGCAGTTCTTC.

The chain combines TRBV4-3 with TRBJ2-7; D unresolved. Germline V gene lookup returns CDR1 LGHNA and CDR2 YSLEER. Trimming cost V 0 bases and J 0 bases, with 15 bases left between them. This CDR3 spans 17 amino acids. The CDR3, as DNA: TGCGCCAGCAGCCAAGAGGCCCCCCCGAGCGCCTCCTACGAGCAGTACTTC. It codes for CASSQEAPPSASYEQYF.

The chain joins TRBV11-2 to TRBJ1-2, with TRBD1 matching over 7 bases. J lost 5 bases, V lost 5 bases, and 5 bases had no gene match. Germline V gene sequence: CDR1 SGHAT, CDR2 FQNNGV. This CDR3 is built from 13 residues. CDR3: CASSTQGPYGYTF. The CDR3, as DNA: TGTGCCAGCAGCACACAGGGGCCGTATGGCTACACCTTC.

The chain recombines TRBV18 with TRBJ2-2; 8 bases agree with TRBD1. This CDR3 has 17 amino acids. V shed 2 bases, J shed 6 bases, and the junction held 11 bases outside the gene matches. Germline V CDR1 and CDR2: KGHSH, LQKENI. For the CDR3, the DNA is TGTGCCAGCTCACCATCCTCGAGGCAGGGGGCTTCCGGGGAGCTGTTTTTT. This codes for CASSPSSRQGASGELFF.

The chain recombines TRBV11-2 with TRBJ2-1; tentatively, D is TRBD1 or TRBD2 (6 bases each). CDR1 SGHAT and CDR2 FQNNGV come from the germline V gene. CDR3 length: 14 amino acids. With 4 bases removed from V and 8 bases from J, the gap between germline ends came to 15 bases. CDR3 sequence reads: CASSSKGGLDEQFF. The DNA of the CDR3 is TGTGCCAGCAGCTCCAAGGGGGGCCTCGATGAGCAGTTCTTC. Looking up the rest from reference TRBV11-2 and TRBJ2-1 gives the full variable domain: EAGVAQSPRYKIIEKRQSVAFWCNPISGHATLYWYQQILGQGPKLLIQFQNNGVVDDSQLPKDRFSAERLKGVDSTLKIQPAKLEDSAVYLCASSSKGGLDEQFFGPGTRLTVL.

This chain links TRBV19 with TRBJ2-3; D remains unclear. Looked up from germline, CDR1 is LNHDA and CDR2 is SQIVND (reference sequence). The ends were cut back, 7 bases at V and 2 bases at J, with 10 bases in the middle. This CDR3 is built from 13 residues. The CDR3 sequence is CASMSETTDTQYF. The CDR3 DNA reads TGTGCCAGTATGTCGGAAACCACAGATACGCAGTATTTT.

The rearrangement joins TRBV5-4 to TRBJ2-7; possibly TRBD2 for D (6 bases). Trimming shortened V by 0 bases and J by 0 bases, and 10 bases separated the two germline ends. Germline CDR1 is SGHNT and CDR2 is YYREEE (reference sequence). The CDR3 spans 15 residues. The CDR3 DNA sequence: TGTGCCAGCAGCTTGGAGATCGGGAGCTCCTACGAGCAGTACTTC. It is translated as CASSLEIGSSYEQYF.

This chain joins TRBV7-8 and TRBJ1-1; 7 bases are shared with TRBD1. This CDR3 region has 12 residues. V lost 10 bases and J lost 4; bases outside the gene matches: 6. Germline-derived CDR1 and CDR2 are SGHVS and FQNEAQ. CDR3 sequence reads: CAIRGFGTEAFF. The CDR3 coding sequence is TGTGCCATCAGGGGGTTTGGCACTGAAGCTTTCTTT.

As DNA, the CDR3 is TGTGCCAGCAGCTTGAGATTGGGGCGAGGAGAGACCCAGTACTTC. This gives the protein CASSLRLGRGETQYF. The chain links TRBV5-6 to TRBJ2-5, with D possibly being TRBD1 (5 bases). V was clipped by 1 base and J by 4 bases, with 14 bases between them. Looked up from germline, CDR1 is SGHDT and CDR2 is YYEEEE. CDR3 length: 15 residues.

Only a few counts were recorded for this clone. The J gene is TRBJ1-4, the V gene TRBV28; TRBD1 aligns across 7 bases. This CDR3 region has 16 residues. Germline V CDR1 and CDR2: MDHEN, SYDVKM. V trimming: 5 bases; J trimming: 0 bases; junction bases outside the gene matches: 6. DNA of the CDR3: TGTGCCAGCAGTCCCCGAGGGGGCCCAACTAATGAAAAACTGTTTTTT. Protein: CASSPRGGPTNEKLFF.

The rearrangement links TRBV4-2 to TRBJ1-1; D gene unclear. The V gene lost 0 bases and the J gene lost 9 bases, with 14 bases spanning the gap. This CDR3 region has 14 residues. Germline CDR1 is LGHNA and CDR2 is YNFKEQ. The CDR3 nucleotides read TGTGCCAGCAGCCAAGACATTGGCAGGCTCAAAGCTTTCTTT. It specifies CASSQDIGRLKAFF.

This sequence joins TRBV4-3 and TRBJ2-7; 8 nucleotides align to TRBD2. There are 15 residues in the CDR3. V dropped 0 bases and J dropped 5; count of bases not matched to a gene: 6. CDR1 is LGHNA and CDR2 is YSLEER in the germline V gene. CDR3 nucleotides: TGCGCCAGCAGCCAAGAGTTTTCGGGAGGGCACGAGCAGTACTTC. This translates into CASSQEFSGGHEQYF.

V gene TRBV5-5 combines with J gene TRBJ2-1, with unresolved D. Between the trimmed V and J ends, which lost 3 bases and 2 bases, there was a span of 9 bases. CDR1 and CDR2 from the germline V gene are SGHKS and YYEKEE (reference sequence). This CDR3 is built from 14 residues. CDR3 nucleotide sequence: TGTGCCAGCAGCTCAGTATCGGCCTACAATGAGCAGTTCTTC. Translating it yields CASSSVSAYNEQFF.

The CDR3 spells CASSSMDRWDGYTF. CDR3 bases: TGTGCCAGCAGTTCCATGGACAGATGGGATGGCTACACCTTC. The J gene is TRBJ1-2, the V gene TRBV27, with a possible D match to TRBD1 (6 bases). Between the trimmed V and J ends, which lost 4 bases and 6 bases, there was a span of 15 bases. The CDR3 spans 14 residues. Germline-derived CDR1 and CDR2 are MNHEY and SMNVEV (reference sequence).

This rearrangement joins TRBV19 to TRBJ2-1, with D unclear. Germline values: CDR1 LNHDA, CDR2 SQIVND (reference sequence). Trimming took off 7 bases at V and 6 bases at J, with 13 bases between the two ends. This CDR3 comprises 13 residues. The CDR3 region is CASNVKASNEQFF. The CDR3 DNA sequence: TGTGCCAGTAATGTAAAGGCGAGCAATGAGCAGTTCTTC. The whole variable domain, remainder taken from reference TRBV19 and TRBJ2-1, is DGGITQSPKYLFRKEGQNVTLSCEQNLNHDAMYWYRQDPGQGLRLIYYSQIVNDFQKGDIAEGYSVSREKKESFPLTVTSAQKNPTAFYLCASNVKASNEQFFGPGTRLTVL.

The V gene is TRBV10-3, the J gene TRBJ1-6; a possible D gene is TRBD1 (6 bases). CDR3 length: 14 residues. In germline, CDR1 is ENHRY, CDR2 SYGVKD. The V end was cut by 1 base, the J end by 8 bases, with 9 bases between. The CDR3 nucleotides are TGTGCCATCAGTGAGTACTCAGGGGATTCACCCCTCCACTTT. Translating gives CAISEYSGDSPLHF.

This chain joins TRBV6-5 and TRBJ2-1, with D possibly TRBD1 on 6 matching bases. Germline V lookup: CDR1 MNHEY, CDR2 SVGAGI. This CDR3 contains 15 residues. Trimming took 2 bases from V and 5 from J, leaving 13 bases between them. The CDR3 sequence: CASSYLSGVNNEQFF. The CDR3 nucleotides read TGTGCCAGCAGTTACCTTTCAGGGGTCAACAATGAGCAGTTCTTC.

This clone occurred once. The V call is TRBV5-8, the J call TRBJ2-7, with TRBD1 matching 8 bases. From germline, CDR1 is SGHTS and CDR2 YDEGEE. The CDR3 totals 16 residues. Unmatched junction bases numbered 15, after V lost 5 bases and J lost 5 bases. CDR3 bases: TGTGCCAGCAGATCCGCATCCGGGACAGGAATAAACGAGCAGTACTTC. Translated, it gives CASRSASGTGINEQYF.

In this sample, this clone turned up a few times. This chain connects TRBV6-1 to TRBJ1-2; D is possibly TRBD1 (5 bases). With 5 bases removed from V and 7 bases from J, the gap between germline ends came to 17 bases. Germline V gives CDR1 MNHNS, CDR2 SASEGT. The CDR3 is 14 residues long. The CDR3 loop reads CASSLDRGRGGYTF. The DNA of the CDR3 is TGTGCCAGCAGTCTAGACCGGGGCCGGGGTGGCTACACCTTC.

The CDR3 spells CASSSGGAIGEAFF. CDR3 DNA: TGTGCCAGCAGTTCGGGGGGCGCGATCGGGGAAGCTTTCTTT. This chain uses TRBV28 with TRBJ1-1, with D possibly matching TRBD1 (6 bases). The CDR3 has 14 amino acids. The V end was cut by 4 bases, the J end by 8 bases, with 17 bases between. In germline, CDR1 is MDHEN, CDR2 SYDVKM. Drawing the rest from reference TRBV28 and TRBJ1-1, the complete variable domain is DVKVTQSSRYLVKRTGEKVFLECVQDMDHENMFWYRQDPGLGLRLIYFSYDVKMKEKGDIPEGYSVSREKKERFSLILESASTNQTSMYLCASSSGGAIGEAFFGQGTRLTVV.

This clone was picked up one time. V is TRBV28 and J is TRBJ1-5, with a possible D match to TRBD1 (6 bases). This CDR3 contains 14 residues. Trimming took off 6 bases at V and 2 bases at J, with 11 bases between the two ends. From germline, CDR1 is MDHEN and CDR2 SYDVKM. The CDR3 region is CASSPGQRNQPQHF. DNA of the CDR3: TGTGCCAGCAGCCCGGGACAACGCAATCAGCCCCAGCATTTT.

The chain uses TRBV19 and TRBJ2-1; TRBD1 or TRBD2 may be the D gene (5 bases each). V gave up 5 bases and J gave up 6 bases, with 14 bases separating them. Germline V gene sequence: CDR1 LNHDA, CDR2 SQIVND (reference sequence). The CDR3 extends over 14 amino acids. The CDR3 DNA follows: TGTGCCAGTAGTTGGGGCCAGGGAGTCAATGAGCAGTTCTTC. Encoded protein: CASSWGQGVNEQFF.

The chain carries TRBV28 and TRBJ2-5, with D tentatively TRBD1 (5 bases). Trimming removed 6 bases at V and 5 bases at J, with 16 bases between. The CDR3 is made up of 14 amino acids. CDR1 MDHEN and CDR2 SYDVKM come from the germline V gene. As DNA, the CDR3 is TGTGCCAGCAGCCCCAGGGAACCCAGGGAGACCCAGTACTTC. It encodes CASSPREPRETQYF.